This T cell receptor (beta chain) was retrieved from a study of T-cell memory formation after mild COVID-19. The overall study: The TCR clusters were mostly specific to one donor. General observations from the study: The study found contracting CD4+ clones mainly in CM and EM and contracting CD8+ clones in EMRA. Nothing showed for sure that second-wave clones peaking on day 37 were SARS-CoV-2 specific.

V gave up 5 bases and J gave up 10 bases; unmatched junction bases: 7. Germline V CDR1 and CDR2: SGHTA, FQGNSA. This CDR3 contains 13 residues. A remark on this clonotype: Its cognate antigen is unknown.

Constant-segment-primed 5'RACE gave TCR alpha and TCR beta cDNA libraries with sample barcodes and UMIs. A single record per CDR3 protein comes from TCRdb applying MiXCR to the 5' RACE reads. The repertoire holds over 500,000 distinct CDR3 sequences, with 15% to 20% as singletons. The receptor was isolated from an adult woman who had mild COVID-19 (a few samples of this study predate the infection). Cell type and time point are not known. Sequencing used PBMCs or a T cell subset sorted from them (not recorded which). The rearrangement uses TRBV7-2 and TRBJ1-4; TRBD1 aligns across 7 bases. As DNA, the CDR3 is TGTGCCAGCAGCCCGAGGGGACAGCTAAAACTGTTTTTT. Translation gives CASSPRGQLKLFF.